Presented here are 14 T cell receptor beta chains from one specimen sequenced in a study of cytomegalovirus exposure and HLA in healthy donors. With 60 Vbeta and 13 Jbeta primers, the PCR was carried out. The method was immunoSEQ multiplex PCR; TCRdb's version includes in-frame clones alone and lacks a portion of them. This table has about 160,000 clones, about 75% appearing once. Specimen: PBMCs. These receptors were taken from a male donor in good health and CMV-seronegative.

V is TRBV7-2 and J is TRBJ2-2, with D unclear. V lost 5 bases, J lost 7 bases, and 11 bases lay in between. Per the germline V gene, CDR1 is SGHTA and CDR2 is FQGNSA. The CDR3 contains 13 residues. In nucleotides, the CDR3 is TGTGCCAGCAGCCTCAACTACGGCGGGGAGCTGTTTTTT. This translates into CASSLNYGGELFF.

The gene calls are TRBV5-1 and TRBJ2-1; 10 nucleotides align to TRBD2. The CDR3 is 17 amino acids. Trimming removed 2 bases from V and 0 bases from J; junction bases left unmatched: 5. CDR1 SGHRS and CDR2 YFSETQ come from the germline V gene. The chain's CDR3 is CASSLSGRASSYNEQFF. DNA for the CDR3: TGCGCCAGCAGCTTAAGCGGGAGGGCGAGCTCCTACAATGAGCAGTTCTTC.

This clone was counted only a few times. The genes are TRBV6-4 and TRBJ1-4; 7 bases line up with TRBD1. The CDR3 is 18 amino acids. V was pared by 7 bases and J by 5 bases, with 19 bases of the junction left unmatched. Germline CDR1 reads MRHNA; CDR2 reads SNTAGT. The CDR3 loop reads CASNPDAFRGPKNEKLFF. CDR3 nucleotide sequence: TGTGCCAGCAATCCCGACGCGTTTAGGGGGCCAAAAAATGAAAAACTGTTTTTT.

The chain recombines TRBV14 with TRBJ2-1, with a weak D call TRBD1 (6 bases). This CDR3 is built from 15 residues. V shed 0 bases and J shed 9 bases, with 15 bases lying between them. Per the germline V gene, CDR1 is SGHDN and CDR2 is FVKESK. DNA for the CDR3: TGTGCCAGCAGCCAAGATAGTAACAGGGTCGGTGAGCAGTTCTTC. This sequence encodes CASSQDSNRVGEQFF.

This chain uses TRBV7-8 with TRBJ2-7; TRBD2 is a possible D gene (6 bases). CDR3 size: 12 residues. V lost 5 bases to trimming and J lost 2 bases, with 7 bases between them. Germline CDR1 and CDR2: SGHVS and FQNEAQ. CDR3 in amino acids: CASSRTTYEQYF. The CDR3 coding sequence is TGTGCCAGCAGCCGGACTACCTACGAGCAGTACTTC.

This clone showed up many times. The CDR3 sequence is CASSLWGGYEQYF. DNA of the CDR3: TGCGCCAGCAGCTTGTGGGGGGGTTACGAGCAGTACTTC. The chain joins TRBV5-1 to TRBJ2-7, with 7 bases matching TRBD2. CDR1 and CDR2 (germline): SGHRS, YFSETQ. Losses at the gene ends were 1 base for V and 4 bases for J; bases not matched to a gene: 2. There are 13 residues in the CDR3.

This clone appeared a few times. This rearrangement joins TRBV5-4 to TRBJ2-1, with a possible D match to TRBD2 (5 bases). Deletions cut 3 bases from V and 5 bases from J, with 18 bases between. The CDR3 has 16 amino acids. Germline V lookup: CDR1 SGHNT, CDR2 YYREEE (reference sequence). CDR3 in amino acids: CASSWGSAASNNEQFF. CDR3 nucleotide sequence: TGTGCCAGCAGCTGGGGTTCGGCGGCTAGCAACAATGAGCAGTTCTTC.

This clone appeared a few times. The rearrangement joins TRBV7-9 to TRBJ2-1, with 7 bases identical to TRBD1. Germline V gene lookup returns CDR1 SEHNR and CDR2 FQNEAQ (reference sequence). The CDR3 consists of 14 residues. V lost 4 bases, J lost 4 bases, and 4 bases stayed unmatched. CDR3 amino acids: CASSSQQGYNEQFF. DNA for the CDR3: TGTGCCAGCAGCTCCCAACAGGGGTACAATGAGCAGTTCTTC.

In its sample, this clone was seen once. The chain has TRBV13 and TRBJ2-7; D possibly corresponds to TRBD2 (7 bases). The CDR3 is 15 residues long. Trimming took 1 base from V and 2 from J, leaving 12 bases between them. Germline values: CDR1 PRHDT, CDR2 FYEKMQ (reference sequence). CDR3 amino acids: CASSLEGGRTYEQYF. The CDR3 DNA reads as TGTGCCAGCAGCTTAGAGGGGGGGCGTACCTACGAGCAGTACTTC.

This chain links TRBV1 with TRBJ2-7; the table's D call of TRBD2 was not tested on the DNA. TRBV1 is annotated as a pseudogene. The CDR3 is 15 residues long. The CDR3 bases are TGCACCAGCAGCCAAGATAGCCCCCGGAGGAACGAGCAGTACTTC. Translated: CTSSQDSPRRNEQYF.

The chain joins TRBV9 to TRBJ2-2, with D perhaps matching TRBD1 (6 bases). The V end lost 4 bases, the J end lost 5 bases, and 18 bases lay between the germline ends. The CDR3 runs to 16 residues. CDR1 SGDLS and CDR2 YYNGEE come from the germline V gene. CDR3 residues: CASSLQPGQPTGELFF. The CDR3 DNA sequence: TGTGCCAGCAGCCTACAGCCTGGACAGCCTACCGGGGAGCTGTTTTTT.

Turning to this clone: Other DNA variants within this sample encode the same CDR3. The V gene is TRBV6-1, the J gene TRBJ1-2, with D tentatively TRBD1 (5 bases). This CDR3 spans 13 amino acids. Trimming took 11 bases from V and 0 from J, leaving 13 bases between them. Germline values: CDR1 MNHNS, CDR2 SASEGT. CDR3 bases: TGTGCCGGGGCGAGTTATTCTAACTATGGCTACACCTTC. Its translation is CAGASYSNYGYTF.

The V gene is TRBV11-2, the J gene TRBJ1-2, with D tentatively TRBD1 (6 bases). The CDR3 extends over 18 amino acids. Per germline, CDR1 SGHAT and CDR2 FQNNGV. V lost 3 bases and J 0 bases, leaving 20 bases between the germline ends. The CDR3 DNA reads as TGTGCCAGCAGCTTGTGGACAGTCCCCCTTCGTGCTAACTATGGCTACACCTTC. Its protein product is CASSLWTVPLRANYGYTF.

The CDR3 DNA reads as TGCGCCAGCAGCCAGCGGGCCGCCTACAATGAGCAGTTCTTC. Its translation is CASSQRAAYNEQFF. The gene calls are TRBV4-3 and TRBJ2-1, with D possibly TRBD2 on 5 matching bases. V lost 3 bases and J lost 2, with 8 bases in between. This CDR3 spans 14 amino acids. Germline V gene sequence: CDR1 LGHNA, CDR2 YSLEER.